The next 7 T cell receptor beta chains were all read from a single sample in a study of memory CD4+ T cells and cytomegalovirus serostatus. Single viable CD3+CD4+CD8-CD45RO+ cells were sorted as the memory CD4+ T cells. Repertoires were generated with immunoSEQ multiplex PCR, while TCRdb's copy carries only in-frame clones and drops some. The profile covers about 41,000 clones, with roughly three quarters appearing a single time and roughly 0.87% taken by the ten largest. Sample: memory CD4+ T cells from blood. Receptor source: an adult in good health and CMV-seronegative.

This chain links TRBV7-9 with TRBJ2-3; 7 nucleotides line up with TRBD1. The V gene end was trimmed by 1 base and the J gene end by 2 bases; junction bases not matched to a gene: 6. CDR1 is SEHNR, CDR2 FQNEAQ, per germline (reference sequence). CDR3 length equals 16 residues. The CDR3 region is CASSLGQGTNTDTQYF. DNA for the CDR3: TGTGCCAGCAGCTTAGGACAGGGAACAAACACAGATACGCAGTATTTT. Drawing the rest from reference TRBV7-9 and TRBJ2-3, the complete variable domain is DTGVSQNPRHKITKRGQNVTFRCDPISEHNRLYWYRQTLGQGPEFLTYFQNEAQLEKSRLLSDRFSAERPKGSFSTLEIQRTEQGDSAMYLCASSLGQGTNTDTQYFGPGTRLTVL.

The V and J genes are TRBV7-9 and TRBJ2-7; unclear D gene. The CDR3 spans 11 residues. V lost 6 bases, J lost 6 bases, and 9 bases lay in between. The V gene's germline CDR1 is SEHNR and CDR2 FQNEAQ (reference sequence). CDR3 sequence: CASSSVVEQYF. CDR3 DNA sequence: TGTGCCAGCAGTTCGGTCGTCGAGCAGTACTTC.

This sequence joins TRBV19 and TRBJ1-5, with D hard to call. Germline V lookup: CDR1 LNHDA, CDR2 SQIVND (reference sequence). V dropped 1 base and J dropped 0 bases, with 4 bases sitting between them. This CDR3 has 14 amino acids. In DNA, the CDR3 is TGTGCCAGTAGTATAGGAAGTAGCAATCAGCCCCAGCATTTT. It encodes CASSIGSSNQPQHF. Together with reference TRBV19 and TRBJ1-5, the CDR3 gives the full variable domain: DGGITQSPKYLFRKEGQNVTLSCEQNLNHDAMYWYRQDPGQGLRLIYYSQIVNDFQKGDIAEGYSVSREKKESFPLTVTSAQKNPTAFYLCASSIGSSNQPQHFGDGTRLSIL.

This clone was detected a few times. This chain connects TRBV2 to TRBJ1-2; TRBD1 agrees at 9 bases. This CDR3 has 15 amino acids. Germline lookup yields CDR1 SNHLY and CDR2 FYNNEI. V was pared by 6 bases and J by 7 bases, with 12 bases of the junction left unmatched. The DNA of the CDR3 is TGTGCCAGCAGGGCCGGGACAGGGCCGGTAGTTGGCTACACCTTC. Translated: CASRAGTGPVVGYTF.

DNA of the CDR3: TGTGCCAGTAGTATGCTACATGCTGGAAACACCATATATTTT. Its protein is CASSMLHAGNTIYF. This chain connects TRBV19 to TRBJ1-3; D gene unclear. V lost 3 bases and J lost 2, with 8 bases in between. The CDR3 runs to 14 residues. Germline V CDR1 and CDR2: LNHDA, SQIVND (reference sequence).

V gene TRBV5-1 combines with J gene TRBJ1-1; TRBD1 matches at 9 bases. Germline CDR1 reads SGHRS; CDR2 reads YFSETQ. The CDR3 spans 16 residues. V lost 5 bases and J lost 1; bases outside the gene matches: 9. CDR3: CASRIGAGQGNTEAFF. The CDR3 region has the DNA TGCGCCAGCAGAATTGGAGCGGGACAGGGGAACACTGAAGCTTTCTTT.

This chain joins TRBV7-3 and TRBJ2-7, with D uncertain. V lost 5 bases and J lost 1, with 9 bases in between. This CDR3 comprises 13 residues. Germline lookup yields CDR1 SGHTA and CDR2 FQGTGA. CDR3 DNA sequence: TGTGCCAGCAGCCTAGGAATTTCCTACGAGCAGTACTTC. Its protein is CASSLGISYEQYF. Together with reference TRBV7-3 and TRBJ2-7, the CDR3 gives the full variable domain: GAGVSQTPSNKVTEKGKYVELRCDPISGHTALYWYRQSLGQGPEFLIYFQGTGAADDSGLPNDRFFAVRPEGSVSTLKIQRTERGDSAVYLCASSLGISYEQYFGPGTRLTVT.